This TCR beta chain was identified during a study of blood T cell repertoires in COVID-19 (dated by TCRdb to the early 2020s). With regard to the full study: Samples covering the acute and convalescent phases of COVID-19 were provided by collaborators in the United States, Italy and Spain. Where available, HLA class I and class II types were obtained from metadata supplied by the sample provider rather than from assay-based typing. Samples were obtained from the ongoing ImmuneRACE study (first 160 participants) and from 1,254 subjects provided by 6 global collaborators. The material from the prospective study consisted of cDNA or gDNA derived from T cells, B-cell-depleted T cells, or PBMCs. Sample metadata almost always included a de-identified subject ID, COVID-19 status, age in years and sex. Deeply sampled blood TCRbeta repertoires from subjects exposed to, actively infected with, or recovered from COVID-19 were included in the dataset. The repertoires were released in a freely available public database meant as a resource for research on the immune response to SARS-CoV-2.

Each collaborating institution followed its own protocols to collect whole blood in K2EDTA tubes. Collaborator samples were shipped for TCRbeta analysis as frozen whole blood, isolated PBMCs, or DNA extracted from either sample type. TCRbeta CDR3 regions were amplified from genomic DNA by means of the immunoSEQ Assay, a bias-controlled multiplex PCR. Per the authors' processing: Within the assay, amplification of reference gene primers was used to estimate how many nucleated cells each sample contained. To quantify the absolute abundance of each unique TCRbeta CDR3 rearrangement, sequence reads were collapsed and filtered. Productive Simpson clonality was computed per sample as the square root of Simpson's diversity index over productive rearrangements. In TCRdb, the immuneACCESS table is reduced to in-frame sequences with V and J assigned. These tables do not hold every clone; where another copy was compared, an unresolved V gene accounts for under half, and the others remain unexplained. V, J and clone size reflect that table, while D and trimming were determined from the DNA. For this sample there are roughly 300,000 clones; roughly 85% appear just once. The leading ten clones occupy 7.2% of the sample.

From the cysteine up to the phenylalanine, the CDR3 has a length of 17 residues. Solely the CDR3 DNA is kept, with 51 bases framed from the first base. V is clipped by 5 bases and J by 6 bases, and the sequence between their germline boundaries is 23 bases long. The germline V gene yields SGDLS for CDR1 and YYNGEE for CDR2. What the work shows at the level of the full study, not this receptor alone: The amount of clinical and demographic metadata varied by source and participant and was provided uncurated.

As to this clone: Its cognate antigen has yet to be identified. Base qualities are not at hand, and no much larger clone is one base apart.

Recombination connected TRBV9 to TRBJ1-4; the D gene is possibly TRBD1, with 6 bases matching. Input material: peripheral blood. The source of this sequence is a human donor in a cohort sampled during active COVID-19. Here the CDR3 is given as CASSEQGGPPMDEKLFF. The bases read TGTGCCAGCAGTGAACAGGGTGGCCCGCCGATGGATGAAAAACTGTTTTTT.